The 20 T cell receptor beta chains below were found in one sample sequenced in a study of siplizumab effects on memory and regulatory T cells. The protocol was immunoSEQ multiplex PCR, while the TCRdb copy is restricted to in-frame clones and leaves out a portion. The sample carries 90,000 to 130,000 clones, more than 90% recorded once. Material for sequencing was CD4+ T cells sorted from blood. All receptors come from a human donor in good health.

The chain has TRBV6-6 and TRBJ1-4; D possibly corresponds to TRBD1 (5 bases). The V end was cut by 6 bases, the J end by 8 bases, with 19 bases between. CDR1 and CDR2 (germline): MNHNY, SVGAGI (reference sequence). The CDR3 totals 15 residues. CDR3: CASSSTHGGIEKLFF. CDR3 nucleotides: TGTGCCAGCAGCTCGACACACGGGGGAATCGAAAAACTGTTTTTT.

This chain joins TRBV20-1 and TRBJ1-2; 7 positions match TRBD1. The V gene's germline CDR1 is DFQATT and CDR2 SNEGSKA (reference sequence). The CDR3 consists of 11 residues. Trimming removed 2 bases from V and 7 bases from J; junction bases left unmatched: 1. As DNA, the CDR3 is TGCAGTGCTAGACACAGGGGTGGCTACACCTTC. Amino acids: CSARHRGGYTF.

In this sample, this clone turned up once. The J gene is TRBJ2-7, the V gene TRBV7-8; D not certain. Germline V lookup: CDR1 SGHVS, CDR2 FQNEAQ. The V end lost 3 bases, the J end lost 3 bases, and 3 bases lay between the germline ends. The CDR3 length is 11 residues. The CDR3 loop is CASSFDYEQYF. In DNA, the CDR3 is TGTGCCAGCAGCTTTGACTACGAGCAGTACTTC.

The V gene is TRBV5-4, the J gene TRBJ2-3, with 13 bases aligning to TRBD2. V lost 0 bases and J lost 5; bases outside the gene matches: 3. In germline, CDR1 is SGHNT, CDR2 YYREEE (reference sequence). The CDR3 is 16 amino acids. The DNA for the CDR3 is TGTGCCAGCAGCTTGGGGACTAGCGGGAGTAAAGATACGCAGTATTTT. Translated: CASSLGTSGSKDTQYF.

This CDR3 is CASSPRGTEQETQYF. As DNA, the CDR3 is TGTGCCAGCAGCCCCCGAGGGACAGAACAAGAGACCCAGTACTTC. This rearrangement joins TRBV9 to TRBJ2-5; 7 bases are a match to TRBD1. V lost 4 bases and J lost 2; bases outside the gene matches: 8. Germline V gene lookup returns CDR1 SGDLS and CDR2 YYNGEE. The CDR3 totals 15 residues.

This rearrangement joins TRBV7-2 to TRBJ2-1; D gene uncertain. CDR3 length: 13 residues. V was pared by 1 base and J by 6 bases, with 7 bases between. Germline lookup yields CDR1 SGHTA and CDR2 FQGNSA. CDR3 in DNA: TGTGCCAGCAGCTTAGGTCGACTCAATGAGCAGTTCTTC. Amino acid sequence: CASSLGRLNEQFF.

The J gene is TRBJ1-4, the V gene TRBV11-2; TRBD1 matches 7 bases. The CDR3 length is 13 residues. V gave up 5 bases and J gave up 7 bases; unmatched junction bases: 4. The germline CDR1 and CDR2 sequences are SGHAT and FQNNGV. CDR3 in DNA: TGTGCCAGCAGCGGAACAGGGGTTGAAAAACTGTTTTTT. Its protein is CASSGTGVEKLFF.

This chain joins TRBV7-2 and TRBJ2-3; 8 positions match TRBD2. The J segment lost 1 base and the V segment lost 1 base, leaving 10 bases of the junction unmatched. CDR3 length: 18 amino acids. CDR1 is SGHTA, CDR2 FQGNSA, per germline. This chain's CDR3 is CASSLGQGGGPRTDTQYF. The CDR3 coding sequence is TGTGCCAGCAGCTTAGGGCAAGGCGGGGGGCCCCGCACAGATACGCAGTATTTT.

This clone is a singleton in its sample. The chain has TRBV11-2 and TRBJ2-2; the D is unclear. Germline CDR1 is SGHAT and CDR2 is FQNNGV. V was clipped by 3 bases and J by 1 base, with 6 bases between them. CDR3 length equals 14 residues. The CDR3 here is CASSLSQNTGELFF. CDR3 coding DNA: TGTGCCAGCAGCTTGTCACAGAACACCGGGGAGCTGTTTTTT.

This rearrangement joins TRBV18 to TRBJ2-5; 10 positions agree with TRBD2. J was trimmed by 3 bases and V by 8 bases; bases with no gene match: 15. In germline, CDR1 is KGHSH, CDR2 LQKENI. CDR3 size: 17 residues. In DNA, the CDR3 is TGTGCCAGCACGGGGCTCCTGATAGGGACTAGCGAAGAGACCCAGTACTTC. Its protein is CASTGLLIGTSEETQYF.

This chain uses TRBV10-3 with TRBJ1-1; 7 positions agree with TRBD1. Germline values: CDR1 ENHRY, CDR2 SYGVKD. This CDR3 spans 13 amino acids. Trimming at V came to 5 bases and at J to 3 bases, leaving 3 bases not matched to a gene. The CDR3 here is CAISLRGDTEAFF. As DNA, the CDR3 is TGTGCCATCAGTCTCAGGGGGGACACTGAAGCTTTCTTT.

The V call is TRBV19, the J call TRBJ1-3, with TRBD1 identical over 8 bases. J was trimmed by 0 bases and V by 4 bases; bases with no gene match: 2. CDR3 length: 15 amino acids. Per the germline V gene, CDR1 is LNHDA and CDR2 is SQIVND (reference sequence). The CDR3 DNA reads TGTGCCAGTAGTACCACAGGGGGCTCTGGAAACACCATATATTTT. It codes for CASSTTGGSGNTIYF.

The CDR3 loop is CASRGQANSNQPQHF. As DNA, the CDR3 is TGTGCCAGTAGAGGACAGGCGAATAGCAATCAGCCCCAGCATTTT. The V and J genes are TRBV19 and TRBJ1-5; 7 positions agree with TRBD1. V trimming: 6 bases; J trimming: 0 bases; junction bases outside the gene matches: 5. Germline V gene sequence: CDR1 LNHDA, CDR2 SQIVND (reference sequence). This CDR3 is built from 15 residues.

Regarding this clone: Other DNA sequences of this sample code for an identical CDR3. This chain links TRBV7-9 with TRBJ2-3; D is uncertain. Germline values: CDR1 SEHNR, CDR2 FQNEAQ (reference sequence). The CDR3 contains 11 residues. The V end was cut by 2 bases, the J end by 6 bases, with 3 bases between. The CDR3 loop is CASSLRDTQYF. CDR3 nucleotides: TGTGCCAGCAGCTTAAGGGATACGCAGTATTTT.

The V and J genes are TRBV6-5 and TRBJ2-2; 13 bases align to TRBD2. The CDR3 extends over 15 amino acids. Trimming took 6 bases from V and 5 from J; bases not matched to a gene: 3. Germline loops: CDR1 MNHEY, CDR2 SVGAGI. CDR3 DNA: TGTGCCAGCAGACAACTAGCGGGGGGGACCGGGGAGCTGTTTTTT. Its protein is CASRQLAGGTGELFF.

The V and J genes are TRBV10-3 and TRBJ2-7, with 10 positions matching TRBD1. Unmatched junction bases numbered 7, after V lost 8 bases and J lost 6 bases. Germline V lookup: CDR1 ENHRY, CDR2 SYGVKD. This CDR3 spans 13 amino acids. This CDR3 is CAIAGTGEREQYF. The CDR3 coding sequence is TGTGCCATCGCCGGGACAGGGGAACGCGAGCAGTACTTC.

V is TRBV5-1 and J is TRBJ1-2; tentative D call: TRBD1 (6 bases). Trimming left V 7 bases short and J 2 bases short, with 9 bases between. CDR1 is SGHRS, CDR2 YFSETQ, per germline. This CDR3 has 12 residues. Here the CDR3 DNA reads TGCGCCAGCCGTACAGGGAACTATGGCTACACCTTC. It specifies CASRTGNYGYTF.

The CDR3 loop is CASSSGPEAFF. The CDR3 nucleotides are TGTGCCAGCAGCTCGGGCCCTGAAGCTTTCTTT. The chain is built from TRBV7-9 and TRBJ1-1; no clear D gene. Germline V gene data show CDR1 as SEHNR and CDR2 as FQNEAQ (reference sequence). V gave up 4 bases and J gave up 6 bases, with 6 bases separating them. The CDR3 is 11 amino acids. Variable domain in full (rest from reference TRBV7-9 and TRBJ1-1): DTGVSQNPRHKITKRGQNVTFRCDPISEHNRLYWYRQTLGQGPEFLTYFQNEAQLEKSRLLSDRFSAERPKGSFSTLEIQRTEQGDSAMYLCASSSGPEAFFGQGTRLTVV.

The chain joins TRBV30 to TRBJ2-5; weak D call: TRBD1 (6 bases). Trimming took 5 bases from V and 3 from J, leaving 13 bases between them. The V gene's germline CDR1 is GTSNPN and CDR2 SVGIG (reference sequence). The CDR3 loop spans 13 amino acids. DNA for the CDR3: TGTGCCTGGGCTACAGGGTTAGAAGAGACCCAGTACTTC. Translating gives CAWATGLEETQYF.

This rearrangement joins TRBV4-2 to TRBJ2-5; D is perhaps TRBD1 or TRBD2 (6 bases each). Per the germline V gene, CDR1 is LGHNA and CDR2 is YNFKEQ. The CDR3 extends over 17 amino acids. Trimming pared 4 bases from V and 3 bases from J, leaving 21 bases between. For the CDR3, the DNA is TGTGCCAGCAGCCGATTTTACGGGGGCGGTAACGAAGAGACCCAGTACTTC. Protein product: CASSRFYGGGNEETQYF.